These T cell receptor beta chains were read from a single sample in a study of PD-L1 blockade in urothelial cancer. Produced via immunoSEQ multiplex PCR; TCRdb's table is partial and in-frame only. The table has about 88,000 clones, more than 80% seen once. Source: PBMCs, taken around atezolizumab (anti-PD-L1) treatment. The receptors were sampled from a woman older than 75 with urothelial cancer. CDR3s include the opening cysteine and the closing phenylalanine or tryptophan. Fields, in order: J gene, V gene, clone size, CDR3 protein. Size values are once, few and many counts, or a class for expanded clones, and some rows have none.

j_gene: TRBJ1-2; v_gene: TRBV5-1; abundance: -; CDR3aa: CASSLLADANYGYTF
j_gene: TRBJ1-2; v_gene: TRBV30; abundance: -; CDR3aa: CAWREPGQNYGYTF
j_gene: TRBJ2-1; v_gene: TRBV28; abundance: -; CDR3aa: CASSPSGNTYNEQFF
j_gene: TRBJ2-7; v_gene: TRBV18; abundance: -; CDR3aa: CASSPPGLAGAYYEQYF
j_gene: TRBJ1-1; v_gene: TRBV28; abundance: -; CDR3aa: CASSTDRANTEAFF
j_gene: TRBJ1-5; v_gene: TRBV19; abundance: -; CDR3aa: CASSGESNQPQHF
j_gene: TRBJ2-1; v_gene: TRBV6-1; abundance: -; CDR3aa: CASRSGTSLGEQFF
j_gene: TRBJ1-2; v_gene: TRBV5-1; abundance: few; CDR3aa: CASSLAGTDYGYTF
j_gene: TRBJ1-3; v_gene: TRBV14; abundance: -; CDR3aa: CASSPWLGQGASGNTIYF
j_gene: TRBJ2-3; v_gene: TRBV5-1; abundance: -; CDR3aa: CASSLRQASPADTQYF
j_gene: TRBJ1-4; v_gene: TRBV4-2; abundance: -; CDR3aa: CASSQDFKGQDEKLFF
j_gene: TRBJ2-1; v_gene: TRBV27; abundance: -; CDR3aa: CASTLLAGQTNEQFF
j_gene: TRBJ2-3; v_gene: TRBV2; abundance: -; CDR3aa: CASRQQDPTGTESTDTQYF
j_gene: TRBJ1-4; v_gene: TRBV2; abundance: -; CDR3aa: CASSRRQGATNEKLFF
j_gene: TRBJ2-7; v_gene: TRBV14; abundance: -; CDR3aa: CASSLEREQYF
j_gene: TRBJ1-1; v_gene: TRBV7-8; abundance: -; CDR3aa: CASSLDNDYTEAFF
j_gene: TRBJ1-2; v_gene: TRBV2; abundance: many; CDR3aa: CASTFPGIGDYGYTF
j_gene: TRBJ1-5; v_gene: TRBV2; abundance: -; CDR3aa: CASSWTGSNQPQHF
j_gene: TRBJ2-3; v_gene: TRBV5-1; abundance: -; CDR3aa: CASRVGSTDTQYF
j_gene: TRBJ2-2; v_gene: TRBV5-1; abundance: -; CDR3aa: CASSPRVTGELFF
j_gene: TRBJ1-1; v_gene: TRBV29-1; abundance: -; CDR3aa: CSANRRDRGMNTEAFF
j_gene: TRBJ1-1; v_gene: TRBV11-2; abundance: once; CDR3aa: CASSLDLDRVEGTEAFF
j_gene: TRBJ1-4; v_gene: TRBV27; abundance: -; CDR3aa: CASSLSGANEKLFF
j_gene: TRBJ1-5; v_gene: TRBV6-1; abundance: once; CDR3aa: CASRVGVQPQHF
j_gene: TRBJ2-2; v_gene: TRBV6-5; abundance: -; CDR3aa: CATSLTRRFTGELFF
j_gene: TRBJ1-1; v_gene: TRBV5-4; abundance: -; CDR3aa: CASSLRSSHTEAFF
j_gene: TRBJ1-2; v_gene: TRBV19; abundance: few; CDR3aa: CASSIDGVGYGYTF
j_gene: TRBJ2-1; v_gene: TRBV2; abundance: few; CDR3aa: CASSAQVNEQFF
j_gene: TRBJ2-7; v_gene: TRBV7-8; abundance: -; CDR3aa: CASSPEGREISYEQYF
j_gene: TRBJ2-1; v_gene: TRBV6-5; abundance: -; CDR3aa: CASNEVLAGVNEQFF
j_gene: TRBJ2-2; v_gene: TRBV5-1; abundance: once; CDR3aa: CASSSGGTSGRYDTGELFF
j_gene: TRBJ2-1; v_gene: TRBV10-1; abundance: few; CDR3aa: CASSPTGRGDYNEQFF
j_gene: TRBJ2-7; v_gene: TRBV2; abundance: -; CDR3aa: CASTQGRLAGSSSYEQYF
j_gene: TRBJ1-5; v_gene: TRBV5-8; abundance: once; CDR3aa: CASSLAGDSNQPQHF
j_gene: TRBJ2-4; v_gene: TRBV10-1; abundance: -; CDR3aa: CASRWGLPNLAKNIQYF
j_gene: TRBJ2-7; v_gene: TRBV5-1; abundance: once; CDR3aa: CASSNPSAGRAYEQYF
j_gene: TRBJ2-1; v_gene: TRBV9; abundance: -; CDR3aa: CASSPGLAGVNEQFF